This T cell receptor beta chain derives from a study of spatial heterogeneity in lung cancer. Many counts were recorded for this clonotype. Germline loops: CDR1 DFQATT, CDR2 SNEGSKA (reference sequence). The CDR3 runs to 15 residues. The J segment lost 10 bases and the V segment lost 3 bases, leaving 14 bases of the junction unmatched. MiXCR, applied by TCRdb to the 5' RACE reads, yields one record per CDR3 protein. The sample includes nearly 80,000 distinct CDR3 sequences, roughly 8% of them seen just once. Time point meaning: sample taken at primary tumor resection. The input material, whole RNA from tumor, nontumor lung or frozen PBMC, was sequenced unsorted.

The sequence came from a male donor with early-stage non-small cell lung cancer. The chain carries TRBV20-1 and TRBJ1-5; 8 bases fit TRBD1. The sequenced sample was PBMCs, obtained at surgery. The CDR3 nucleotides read TGCAGTGCTAGGGACACAGGGGGACCTAAATCACCCCAGCATTTT. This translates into CSARDTGGPKSPQHF.